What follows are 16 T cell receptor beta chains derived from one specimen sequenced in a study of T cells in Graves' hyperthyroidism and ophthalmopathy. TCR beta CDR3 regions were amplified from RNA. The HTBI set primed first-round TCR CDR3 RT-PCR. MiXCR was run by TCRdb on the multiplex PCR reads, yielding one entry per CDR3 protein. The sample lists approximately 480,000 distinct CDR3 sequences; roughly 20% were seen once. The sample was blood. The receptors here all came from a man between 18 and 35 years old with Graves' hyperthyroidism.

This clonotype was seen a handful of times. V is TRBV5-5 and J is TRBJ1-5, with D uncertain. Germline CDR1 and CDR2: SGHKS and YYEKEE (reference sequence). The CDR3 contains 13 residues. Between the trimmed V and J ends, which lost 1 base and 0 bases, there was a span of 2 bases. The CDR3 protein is CASSLFSNQPQHF. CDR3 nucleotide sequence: TGTGCCAGCAGCTTGTTTAGCAATCAGCCCCAGCATTTT.

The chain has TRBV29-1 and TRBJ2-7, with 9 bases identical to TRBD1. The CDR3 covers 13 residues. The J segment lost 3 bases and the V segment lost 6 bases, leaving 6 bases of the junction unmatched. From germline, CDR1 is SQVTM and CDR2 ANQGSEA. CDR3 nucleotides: TGCAGCGTCCTTACAGGGGGCGGCTACGAGCAGTACTTC. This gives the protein CSVLTGGGYEQYF.

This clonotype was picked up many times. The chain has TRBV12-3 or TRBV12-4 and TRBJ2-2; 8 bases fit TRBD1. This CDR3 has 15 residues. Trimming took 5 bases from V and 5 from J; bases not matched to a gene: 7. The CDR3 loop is CASSTRQGLTGELFF. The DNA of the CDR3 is TGTGCCAGCAGTACCAGACAGGGGTTGACCGGGGAGCTGTTTTTT.

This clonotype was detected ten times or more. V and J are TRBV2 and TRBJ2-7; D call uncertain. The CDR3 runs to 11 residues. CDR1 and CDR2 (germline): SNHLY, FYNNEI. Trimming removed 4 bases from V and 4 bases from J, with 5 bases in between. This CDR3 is CASSGEYEQYF. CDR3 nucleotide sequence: TGTGCCAGCAGTGGAGAGTACGAGCAGTACTTC.

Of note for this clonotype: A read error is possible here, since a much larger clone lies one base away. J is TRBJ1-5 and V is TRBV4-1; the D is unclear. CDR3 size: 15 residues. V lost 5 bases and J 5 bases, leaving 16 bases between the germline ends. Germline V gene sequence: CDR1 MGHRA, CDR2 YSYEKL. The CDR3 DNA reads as TGCGCCAGCAGCTTCACACCTAACTGGGATCAGCCCCAGCATTTT. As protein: CASSFTPNWDQPQHF.

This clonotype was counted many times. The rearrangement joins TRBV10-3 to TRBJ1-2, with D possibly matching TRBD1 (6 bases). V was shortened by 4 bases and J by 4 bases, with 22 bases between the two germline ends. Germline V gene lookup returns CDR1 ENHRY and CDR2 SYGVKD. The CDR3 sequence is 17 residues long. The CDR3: CAISGGGAGSEGYGYTF. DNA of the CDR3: TGTGCCATCAGTGGAGGGGGGGCGGGTTCGGAAGGCTATGGCTACACCTTC.

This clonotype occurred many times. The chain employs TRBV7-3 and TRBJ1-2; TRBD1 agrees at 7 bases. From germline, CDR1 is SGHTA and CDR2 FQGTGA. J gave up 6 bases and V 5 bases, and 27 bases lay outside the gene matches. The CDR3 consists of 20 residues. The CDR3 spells CASSARDRDDYATFLHGYTF. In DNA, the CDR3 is TGTGCCAGCAGCGCTCGGGACAGAGATGACTATGCCACCTTCTTACATGGCTACACCTTC. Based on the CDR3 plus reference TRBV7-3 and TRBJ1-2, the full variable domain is GAGVSQTPSNKVTEKGKYVELRCDPISGHTALYWYRQSLGQGPEFLIYFQGTGAADDSGLPNDRFFAVRPEGSVSTLKIQRTERGDSAVYLCASSARDRDDYATFLHGYTFGSGTRLTVV.

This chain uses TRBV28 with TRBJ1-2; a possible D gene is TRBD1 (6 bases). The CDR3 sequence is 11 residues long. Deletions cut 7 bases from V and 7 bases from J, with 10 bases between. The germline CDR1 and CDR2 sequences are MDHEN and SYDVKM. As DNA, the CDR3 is TGTGCCAGCACAGGGGAGGCTGGCTACACCTTC. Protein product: CASTGEAGYTF.

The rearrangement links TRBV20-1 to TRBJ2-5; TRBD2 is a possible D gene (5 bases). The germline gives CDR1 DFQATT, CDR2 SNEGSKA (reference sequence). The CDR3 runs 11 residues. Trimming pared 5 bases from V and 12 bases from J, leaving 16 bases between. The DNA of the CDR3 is TGCAGTGCTGCCCCCAGAGCGGAAGAGTACTTC. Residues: CSAAPRAEEYF.

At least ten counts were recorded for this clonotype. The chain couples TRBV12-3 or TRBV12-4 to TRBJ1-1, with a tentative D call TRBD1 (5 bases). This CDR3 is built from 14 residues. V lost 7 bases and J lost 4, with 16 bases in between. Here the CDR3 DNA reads TGTGCCAGCACCAAGGTCCAGGGAAGCACTGAAGCTTTCTTT. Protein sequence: CASTKVQGSTEAFF.

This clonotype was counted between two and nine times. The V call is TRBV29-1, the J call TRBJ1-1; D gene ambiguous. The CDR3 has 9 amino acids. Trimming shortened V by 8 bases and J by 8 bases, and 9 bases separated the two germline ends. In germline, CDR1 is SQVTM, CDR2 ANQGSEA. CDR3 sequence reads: CSTGWEAFF. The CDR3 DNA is TGCAGCACCGGATGGGAAGCTTTCTTT. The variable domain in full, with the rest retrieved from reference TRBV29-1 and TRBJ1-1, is SAVISQKPSRDICQRGTSLTIQCQVDSQVTMMFWYRQQPGQSLTLIATANQGSEATYESGFVIDKFPISRPNLTFSTLTVSNMSPEDSSIYLCSTGWEAFFGQGTRLTVV.

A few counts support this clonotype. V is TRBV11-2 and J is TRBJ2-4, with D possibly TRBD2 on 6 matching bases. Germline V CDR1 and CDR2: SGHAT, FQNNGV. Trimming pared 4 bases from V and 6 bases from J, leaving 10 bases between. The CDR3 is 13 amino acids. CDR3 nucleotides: TGTGCCAGCAGCTGGGACTCAGCAAACATTCAGTACTTC. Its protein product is CASSWDSANIQYF.

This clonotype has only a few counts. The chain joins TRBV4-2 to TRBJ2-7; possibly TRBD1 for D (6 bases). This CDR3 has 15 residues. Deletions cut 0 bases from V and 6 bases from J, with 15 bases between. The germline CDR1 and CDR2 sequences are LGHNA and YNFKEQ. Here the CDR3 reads CASSQEIGGWGEQYF. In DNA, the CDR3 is TGTGCCAGCAGCCAAGAAATTGGGGGCTGGGGCGAGCAGTACTTC.

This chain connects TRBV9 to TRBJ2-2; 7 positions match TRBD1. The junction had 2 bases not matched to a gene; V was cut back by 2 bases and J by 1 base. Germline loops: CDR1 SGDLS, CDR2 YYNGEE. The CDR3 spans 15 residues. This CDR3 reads CASSVGTVNTGELFF. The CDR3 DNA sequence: TGTGCCAGCAGCGTTGGGACAGTGAACACCGGGGAGCTGTTTTTT.

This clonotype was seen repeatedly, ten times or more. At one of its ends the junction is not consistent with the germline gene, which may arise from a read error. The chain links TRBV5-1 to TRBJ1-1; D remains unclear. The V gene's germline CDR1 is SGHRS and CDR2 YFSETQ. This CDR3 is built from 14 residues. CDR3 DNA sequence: TGTGCCAGCAGTCTTAACACGGGCGGGACTGAAGCTTTCTTT. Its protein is CASSLNTGGTEAFF.

This chain's CDR3 is CASSDSRANYGYTF. Here the CDR3 DNA reads TGTGCCAGCAGCGATAGTCGAGCTAACTATGGCTACACCTTC. This chain connects TRBV13 to TRBJ1-2; D gene ambiguous. Between the trimmed V and J ends, which lost 5 bases and 0 bases, there was a span of 10 bases. There are 14 residues in the CDR3. The germline V gene has CDR1 PRHDT and CDR2 FYEKMQ (reference sequence).